This T cell receptor beta chain emerged from a study of cytomegalovirus exposure and HLA in healthy donors. Study-level information: As an earlier analysis found, roughly 180 million T cells yielded about 120 million unique TCR beta sequences. Ancestry clustering placed 81% of about 400 genotyped donors in the Caucasian-associated cluster. Points from the study as a whole: Later, an analysis found that common viral pathogens appeared to be linked with several of the most significant clusters. The study flagged approximately 180 TCR beta chains as cytomegalovirus-associated.

With regard to this clone: Its antigen is undetermined.

PCR primers comprised 60 Vbeta and 13 Jbeta primers. The repertoire was sequenced with immunoSEQ multiplex PCR; TCRdb's copy has only in-frame clones and lacks some. Its table lists tens of thousands of clones. Germline assignment: CDR1 MNHEY and CDR2 SMNVEV (reference sequence). This CDR3 has 15 amino acids. V gave up 3 bases and J gave up 1 base; unmatched junction bases: 5. This clonotype was sampled from a middle-aged man in good health and CMV-seronegative. The sequenced sample consisted of PBMCs. This chain uses TRBV27 with TRBJ1-1, with 7 bases lining up with TRBD1. The CDR3 region has the DNA TGTGCCAGCAGTTTGGGTAGGGGGCCGAACACTGAAGCTTTCTTT. It translates to CASSLGRGPNTEAFF.